A selection of T cell receptor beta chains follows, all from one sample in a study of beta chain features in type 1 diabetes. The data were produced by immunoSEQ multiplex PCR, yet TCRdb's version contains in-frame clones alone and is incomplete. The sample yields 200,000 to 250,000 clones, around 14% seen once. The material sequenced was naive CD4+ T cells from blood. These receptors all come from a middle-aged woman in good health. Both conserved end residues are part of each CDR3. D genes are given only for firm matches. Size is omitted from some rows. Given values are once, few, many or a class for expanded clones.

CDR3nt: TGTGCCAGCAGCTTAGGGCTAGCGGGGGGCCTGCCCTACGAGCAGTACTTC
CDR3aa: CASSLGLAGGLPYEQYF
d_gene: TRBD2
j_gene: TRBJ2-7
abundance: NA
v_gene: TRBV7-9

CDR3nt: TGCAGCGTTGATGGCAGTCTGAACACTGAAGCTTTCTTT
CDR3aa: CSVDGSLNTEAFF
d_gene: NA
j_gene: TRBJ1-1
abundance: few
v_gene: TRBV29-1

CDR3nt: TGTGCCAGCAGCCAAGAAACTAGCGGGGTTTCAGAGACCCAGTACTTC
CDR3aa: CASSQETSGVSETQYF
d_gene: TRBD2
j_gene: TRBJ2-5
abundance: NA
v_gene: TRBV14

CDR3nt: TGCGCCAGCAGCCCCGAGGGGGGGACCCAAGGGACCCAGTACTTC
CDR3aa: CASSPEGGTQGTQYF
d_gene: NA
j_gene: TRBJ2-5
abundance: NA
v_gene: TRBV5-1

CDR3nt: TGTGCCAGCAGTTACGGGAGGGGTATCGCCGGGGAGCTGTTTTTT
CDR3aa: CASSYGRGIAGELFF
d_gene: TRBD2
j_gene: TRBJ2-2
abundance: NA
v_gene: TRBV6-5

CDR3nt: TGCGCCAGCAGCTTGGGAGGATCCTCCTACGAGCAGTACTTC
CDR3aa: CASSLGGSSYEQYF
d_gene: NA
j_gene: TRBJ2-7
abundance: NA
v_gene: TRBV5-1

CDR3nt: TGTGCTAGTGCCGAGCCGCCCCCAGATACGCAGTATTTT
CDR3aa: CASAEPPPDTQYF
d_gene: NA
j_gene: TRBJ2-3
abundance: few
v_gene: TRBV12-5

CDR3nt: TGTGCCAGCAGTTACTCGTCCGCAGGATCCTATGGCTACACCTTC
CDR3aa: CASSYSSAGSYGYTF
d_gene: NA
j_gene: TRBJ1-2
abundance: few
v_gene: TRBV6-5

CDR3nt: TGTGCCAGCAACCCCTGGAGGGGATACACCGGGGAGCTGTTTTTT
CDR3aa: CASNPWRGYTGELFF
d_gene: NA
j_gene: TRBJ2-2
abundance: NA
v_gene: TRBV5-4

CDR3nt: TGTGCCAGCAGGCAGGGGACAACTAATGAAAAACTGTTTTTT
CDR3aa: CASRQGTTNEKLFF
d_gene: NA
j_gene: TRBJ1-4
abundance: NA
v_gene: TRBV2

CDR3nt: TGTGCCAGCAGTGAATCGGACAGTAACTATGGCTACACCTTC
CDR3aa: CASSESDSNYGYTF
d_gene: NA
j_gene: TRBJ1-2
abundance: NA
v_gene: TRBV25-1

CDR3nt: TGTGCCAGCACGGGACAGGCCACCTACGAGCAGTACTTC
CDR3aa: CASTGQATYEQYF
d_gene: TRBD1
j_gene: TRBJ2-7
abundance: few
v_gene: TRBV6-5

CDR3nt: TGTGCCAGCAGGGCCGGGACTTTCGACTTC
CDR3aa: CASRAGTFDF
d_gene: NA
j_gene: TRBJ2-7
abundance: few
v_gene: TRBV2

CDR3nt: TGTGCTAGTGGCGACAGGATCTCCTACAATGAGCAGTTCTTC
CDR3aa: CASGDRISYNEQFF
d_gene: NA
j_gene: TRBJ2-1
abundance: few
v_gene: TRBV12-5

CDR3nt: TGCAGCGCCCGACCTGGGCCGGCGAGGAACACTGAAGCTTTCTTT
CDR3aa: CSARPGPARNTEAFF
d_gene: NA
j_gene: TRBJ1-1
abundance: few
v_gene: TRBV29-1

CDR3nt: TGTGCCAGCAGCTTAGGCGGGGGTAATCGGGGCGGTCCAAACTATGGCTACACCTTC
CDR3aa: CASSLGGGNRGGPNYGYTF
d_gene: NA
j_gene: TRBJ1-2
abundance: NA
v_gene: TRBV7-9

CDR3nt: TGCGCCAGCAGCCGGCAGGGCGGGGTCGGGGATTCACCCCTCCACTTT
CDR3aa: CASSRQGGVGDSPLHF
d_gene: NA
j_gene: TRBJ1-6
abundance: NA
v_gene: TRBV5-1

CDR3nt: TGTGCCAGCAGTTACAGCGGGGGGGCCGGGGGAGAGACCCAGTACTTC
CDR3aa: CASSYSGGAGGETQYF
d_gene: TRBD2
j_gene: TRBJ2-5
abundance: NA
v_gene: TRBV6-5

CDR3nt: TGTGCCAGCAGTTTAGAGGGGGTGACCTACGAGCAGTACTTC
CDR3aa: CASSLEGVTYEQYF
d_gene: NA
j_gene: TRBJ2-7
abundance: NA
v_gene: TRBV28

CDR3nt: TGCGCCAGCAGCTTGGAGACTCGACGGGATACGCAGTATTTT
CDR3aa: CASSLETRRDTQYF
d_gene: NA
j_gene: TRBJ2-3
abundance: NA
v_gene: TRBV5-1

CDR3nt: TGTGCCAGCAGCTTGGACCAGGGCGGCACTGAAGCTTTCTTT
CDR3aa: CASSLDQGGTEAFF
d_gene: NA
j_gene: TRBJ1-1
abundance: few
v_gene: TRBV5-4

CDR3nt: TGCAGCGTCCGAGGGGGGGAAATCGAAAAACTGTTTTTT
CDR3aa: CSVRGGEIEKLFF
d_gene: NA
j_gene: TRBJ1-4
abundance: NA
v_gene: TRBV29-1

CDR3nt: TGTGCCAGCAGCTCAGACAGGGTTCGAGAGACCCAGTACTTC
CDR3aa: CASSSDRVRETQYF
d_gene: TRBD1
j_gene: TRBJ2-5
abundance: NA
v_gene: TRBV7-8

CDR3nt: TGTGCCAGCAGCGTGCAGGATACGCAGTATTTT
CDR3aa: CASSVQDTQYF
d_gene: NA
j_gene: TRBJ2-3
abundance: NA
v_gene: TRBV9

CDR3nt: TGTGCCAGCATTCGTAGACTCTCTGGAAACACCATATATTTT
CDR3aa: CASIRRLSGNTIYF
d_gene: NA
j_gene: TRBJ1-3
abundance: few
v_gene: TRBV6-1

CDR3nt: TGTGCCAGCTCTCCTGGGACATCCGGGGAGACCCAGTACTTC
CDR3aa: CASSPGTSGETQYF
d_gene: NA
j_gene: TRBJ2-5
abundance: few
v_gene: TRBV18

CDR3nt: TGTGCCAGCTCACCGGGACATTCCTACGAGCAGTACTTC
CDR3aa: CASSPGHSYEQYF
d_gene: NA
j_gene: TRBJ2-7
abundance: few
v_gene: TRBV18

CDR3nt: TGCGCCAGCAGCCTTGGTGGGACAGGGGGCGCAGATACGCAGTATTTT
CDR3aa: CASSLGGTGGADTQYF
d_gene: TRBD1
j_gene: TRBJ2-3
abundance: NA
v_gene: TRBV5-1

CDR3nt: TGTGCCAGCAGCTTTGGGCAGGGTAACTATGGCTACACCTTC
CDR3aa: CASSFGQGNYGYTF
d_gene: NA
j_gene: TRBJ1-2
abundance: NA
v_gene: TRBV7-9

CDR3nt: TGCGCCAGCAGTCGTCAGTACGAGCAGTACTTC
CDR3aa: CASSRQYEQYF
d_gene: NA
j_gene: TRBJ2-7
abundance: few
v_gene: TRBV5-1

CDR3nt: TGTGCCATCAGTGAGGGTCAGGGGATAGGCTACGAGCAGTACTTC
CDR3aa: CAISEGQGIGYEQYF
d_gene: NA
j_gene: TRBJ2-7
abundance: few
v_gene: TRBV10-3

CDR3nt: TGTGCCAGCTCACCAGTACCTGGACAGCTCTATGGCTACACCTTC
CDR3aa: CASSPVPGQLYGYTF
d_gene: NA
j_gene: TRBJ1-2
abundance: few
v_gene: TRBV18

CDR3nt: TGTGCCAGCAGTGAAGCGCGGTTCGGGAGGAGATCCTATGGCTACACCTTC
CDR3aa: CASSEARFGRRSYGYTF
d_gene: NA
j_gene: TRBJ1-2
abundance: NA
v_gene: TRBV2

CDR3nt: TGTGCCAGTAGAGACAGGGGTTTGGGCAATCAGCCCCAGCATTTT
CDR3aa: CASRDRGLGNQPQHF
d_gene: TRBD1
j_gene: TRBJ1-5
abundance: NA
v_gene: TRBV19

CDR3nt: TGTGCCAGCAGCGGGAAGGCAGGGGGCGAAGAGCAGTACTTC
CDR3aa: CASSGKAGGEEQYF
d_gene: TRBD1
j_gene: TRBJ2-7
abundance: NA
v_gene: TRBV5-4

CDR3nt: TGTGCCAGTGGGACAGGGTTGAGCTCCTACAATGAGCAGTTCTTC
CDR3aa: CASGTGLSSYNEQFF
d_gene: TRBD1
j_gene: TRBJ2-1
abundance: few
v_gene: TRBV6-5

CDR3nt: TGTGCCAGCATCTGGACAGAGAGTGGGTATTCACCCCTCCACTTT
CDR3aa: CASIWTESGYSPLHF
d_gene: NA
j_gene: TRBJ1-6
abundance: few
v_gene: TRBV2

CDR3nt: TGTGCCAGCAGCAATCATGGGCAGGAAGAGACCCAGTACTTC
CDR3aa: CASSNHGQEETQYF
d_gene: NA
j_gene: TRBJ2-5
abundance: NA
v_gene: TRBV9

CDR3nt: TGCGCCAGCAGCGCTACAGGAGCTGAAGCTTTCTTT
CDR3aa: CASSATGAEAFF
d_gene: NA
j_gene: TRBJ1-1
abundance: few
v_gene: TRBV5-1

CDR3nt: TGTGCCAGTAGTATAGTCCGACAGGCGAGCAATCAGCCCCAGCATTTT
CDR3aa: CASSIVRQASNQPQHF
d_gene: NA
j_gene: TRBJ1-5
abundance: NA
v_gene: TRBV19

CDR3nt: TGCGCCAGCAGCTCCAGGGAAAACGAAAAACTGTTTTTT
CDR3aa: CASSSRENEKLFF
d_gene: NA
j_gene: TRBJ1-4
abundance: few
v_gene: TRBV5-1

CDR3nt: TGCGCCAGCAGCTTGGCCGGCGGCGGGACGCGCTCCTACAATGAGCAGTTCTTC
CDR3aa: CASSLAGGGTRSYNEQFF
d_gene: NA
j_gene: TRBJ2-1
abundance: NA
v_gene: TRBV5-1

CDR3nt: TGTGCCAGCAGCGTACAGGGGGGTCTCGGGGAGCTGTTTTTT
CDR3aa: CASSVQGGLGELFF
d_gene: NA
j_gene: TRBJ2-2
abundance: NA
v_gene: TRBV9

CDR3nt: TGCGCCAGTGGACAGCCGCCCCGTGGCTACACCTTC
CDR3aa: CASGQPPRGYTF
d_gene: NA
j_gene: TRBJ1-2
abundance: NA
v_gene: TRBV10-2

CDR3nt: TGTGCCAGCTCACTGCGGGAGGGAACCGGGGAGCTGTTTTTT
CDR3aa: CASSLREGTGELFF
d_gene: TRBD2
j_gene: TRBJ2-2
abundance: few
v_gene: TRBV18

CDR3nt: TGTGCCAGCAGGTCACCTACGTGGTATGGCTACACCTTC
CDR3aa: CASRSPTWYGYTF
d_gene: NA
j_gene: TRBJ1-2
abundance: NA
v_gene: TRBV6-5

CDR3nt: TGTGCCAGCAGCCCTCGAAACAGGGGGGGGGCCGGGACTGAAGCTTTCTTT
CDR3aa: CASSPRNRGGAGTEAFF
d_gene: TRBD1
j_gene: TRBJ1-1
abundance: few
v_gene: TRBV7-2

CDR3nt: TGCGCCAGCAGCCAAGATGGGGGGGCTATCGCTAATTCACCCCTCCACTTT
CDR3aa: CASSQDGGAIANSPLHF
d_gene: NA
j_gene: TRBJ1-6
abundance: NA
v_gene: TRBV5-4

CDR3nt: TGCGCCAGCAGCTACAGGGGGCCTGGGGCCAACGTCCTGACTTTC
CDR3aa: CASSYRGPGANVLTF
d_gene: TRBD1
j_gene: TRBJ2-6
abundance: NA
v_gene: TRBV5-1

CDR3nt: TGTGCCAGCAGCTTAGTGGCGGGGACTAGCATCAGGGATGAGCAGTTCTTC
CDR3aa: CASSLVAGTSIRDEQFF
d_gene: TRBD2
j_gene: TRBJ2-1
abundance: NA
v_gene: TRBV11-2

CDR3nt: TGTGCCAGCATACGGACACCGGCGGGCAATCAGCCCCAGCATTTT
CDR3aa: CASIRTPAGNQPQHF
d_gene: NA
j_gene: TRBJ1-5
abundance: NA
v_gene: TRBV2

CDR3nt: TGCGCCAGCAGCTTGGACAGGGGGGGGACAGATACGCAGTATTTT
CDR3aa: CASSLDRGGTDTQYF
d_gene: NA
j_gene: TRBJ2-3
abundance: NA
v_gene: TRBV5-1

CDR3nt: TGTGCCAGTAAAGCGCCCGGTACGCCCCAGCATTTT
CDR3aa: CASKAPGTPQHF
d_gene: NA
j_gene: TRBJ1-5
abundance: NA
v_gene: TRBV19